What follows is one T cell receptor beta chain and its context. The antigen is unknown. This entry is derived from a study of T cells in localized non-small cell lung cancer. The CDR3 length is 13 residues. The germline gives CDR1 SNHLY, CDR2 FYNNEI. Between the trimmed V and J ends, which lost 6 bases and 4 bases, there was a span of 12 bases. Study-wide results and caveats: In uninvolved adjacent lung, T cell clonality reached its highest value, exceeding tumor. Within adjacent lung there appeared a median around 60 of the top 100 tumor clones. The study linked higher blood T cell density to longer overall survival.

The repertoire was sequenced with immunoSEQ multiplex PCR; TCRdb's copy has only in-frame clones and lacks some. Among about 33,000 clones listed, roughly 90% were seen once. Sequencing was performed on peripheral blood, taken before any cancer treatment. The rearrangement links TRBV2 to TRBJ1-1; D call uncertain. The receptor's source is a female donor at least 60 years old with stage I lung adenocarcinoma. CDR3 DNA: TGTGCCAGCAGGGAGAGGGCTACCACTGAAGCTTTCTTT. Its protein is CASRERATTEAFF.